The present entry profiles one TCR beta chain with its context. The PCR had 60 Vbeta and 13 Jbeta primers. Libraries were prepared by immunoSEQ multiplex PCR; TCRdb keeps only in-frame clonotypes and omits some of them. The sample has approximately 100,000 clones; about 74% are singletons. This record comes from a study of cytomegalovirus exposure and HLA in healthy donors. The source is a woman younger than 30 in good health and CMV-seropositive. The sequenced sample consisted of PBMCs.

The CDR3 sequence is CASSLRLAGRNEQFF. The CDR3, as DNA: TGTGCCAGCAGTTTGAGGCTTGCGGGAAGGAATGAGCAGTTCTTC. V gene TRBV28 combines with J gene TRBJ2-1; D might be TRBD2 (6 bases). The CDR3 consists of 15 residues. Trimming left V 3 bases short and J 7 bases short, with 16 bases between. CDR1 MDHEN and CDR2 SYDVKM come from the germline V gene.